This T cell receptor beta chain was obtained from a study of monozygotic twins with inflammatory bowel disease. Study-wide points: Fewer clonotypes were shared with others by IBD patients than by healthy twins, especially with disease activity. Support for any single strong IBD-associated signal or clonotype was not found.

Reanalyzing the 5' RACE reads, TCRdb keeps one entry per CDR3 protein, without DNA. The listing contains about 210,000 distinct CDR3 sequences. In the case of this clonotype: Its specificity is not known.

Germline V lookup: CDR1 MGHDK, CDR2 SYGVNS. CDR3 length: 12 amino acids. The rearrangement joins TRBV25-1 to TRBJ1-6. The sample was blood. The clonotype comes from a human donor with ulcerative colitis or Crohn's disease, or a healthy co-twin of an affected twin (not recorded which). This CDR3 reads CASGLQEAPLHF. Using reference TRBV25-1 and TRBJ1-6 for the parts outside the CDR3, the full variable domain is EADIYQTPRYLVIGTGKKITLECSQTMGHDKMYWYQQDPGMELHLIHYSYGVNSTEKGDLSSESTVSRIRTEHFPLTLESARPSHTSQYLCASGLQEAPLHFGNGTRLTVT.